Listed below are T cell receptor beta chains from one sample, sequenced in a study of blood T cell repertoires in COVID-19. The protocol was immunoSEQ multiplex PCR, while the TCRdb copy is restricted to in-frame clones and leaves out a portion. Of approximately 110,000 clones listed, roughly 80% are singletons. The specimen was peripheral blood. These receptors originate from a man between 65 and 85 years old with acute or convalescent COVID-19. CDR3s include the opening cysteine and the closing phenylalanine or tryptophan. D genes are given only for firm matches. Clone size appears in some rows only: once, few, many, or a class for an expanded clone.

>TRBJ2-5|-|TRBD1|TRBV9
TGTGCCAGCAGCGGATCAGGGGGCAGGGAGACCCAGTACTTC
CASSGSGGRETQYF
>TRBJ2-7|medium-sized|-|TRBV10-1
TGCGCCAGCAGTAGACTTACAGGGAGCTACGAGCAGTACTTC
CASSRLTGSYEQYF
>TRBJ2-1|-|TRBD1|TRBV12-5
TGTGCTAGTGGTCCCGGGACAGGGGGCTACAATGAGCAGTTCTTC
CASGPGTGGYNEQFF
>TRBJ2-1|-|-|TRBV7-3
TGTGCCAGCAGCCCCCAGCCCAGGAATGAGCAGTTCTTC
CASSPQPRNEQFF
>TRBJ2-1|-|TRBD2|TRBV6-5
TGTGCCAGCAGGCCGGGGGGGGGTGTACGCAATGAGCAGTTCTTC
CASRPGGGVRNEQFF
>TRBJ1-4|-|-|TRBV28
TGTGCCAGCAGTTTAACAACTCCAGGGTCCCCAGTTCCTCATAATGAAAAACTGTTTTTT
CASSLTTPGSPVPHNEKLFF
>TRBJ1-3|-|-|TRBV5-8
TGTGCCAGCAGGGGGAGATCTGGAAACACCATATATTTT
CASRGRSGNTIYF
>TRBJ1-1|-|TRBD1|TRBV6-5
TGTGCCAGCAGGGGGCAGGGGGTCACTGAAGCTTTCTTT
CASRGQGVTEAFF
>TRBJ1-3|-|TRBD1|TRBV29-1
TGCAGCGCAACCGCCGGGACAGGGGGTACATCTGGAAACACCATATATTTT
CSATAGTGGTSGNTIYF
>TRBJ1-3|once|-|TRBV5-1
TGCGCCAGCAGCGACGATCAGGTTGGAAACACCATATATTTT
CASSDDQVGNTIYF
>TRBJ1-1|-|TRBD1|TRBV7-8
TGTGCCAGCAGCCTCACAGGGGGCCACGGCACTGAAGCTTTCTTT
CASSLTGGHGTEAFF
>TRBJ2-3|-|TRBD1|TRBV15
TGTGCCACCAGCAGGGGGGACAGGCCAGATACGCAGTATTTT
CATSRGDRPDTQYF
>TRBJ2-2|-|-|TRBV24-1
TGTGCCACCAGTCTCAGTCAGGTTAACACCGGGGAGCTGTTTTTT
CATSLSQVNTGELFF
>TRBJ1-2|-|TRBD1|TRBV7-9
TGTGCCAGCAGCTCCCGGGACAGGGGTTATGGCTACACCTTC
CASSSRDRGYGYTF
>TRBJ1-5|-|-|TRBV3-1/TRBV3-2
TGTGCCAGCAGCCCCCCAGGGATCGGCAATCAGCCCCAGCATTTT
CASSPPGIGNQPQHF
>TRBJ2-7|-|-|TRBV11-3
TGTGCCAGCAGCTTAGGTAGGGGCGAGCAGTACTTC
CASSLGRGEQYF
>TRBJ2-3|-|TRBD2|TRBV27
TGTGCCAGCCCCCGGGGACTAGCGGGGGGCGGAGGCACAGATACGCAGTATTTT
CASPRGLAGGGGTDTQYF
>TRBJ1-1|-|TRBD1|TRBV5-4
TGTGCCAGCAGCACAGACAGGGTTCACGCTTTCTTT
CASSTDRVHAFF
>TRBJ1-5|-|TRBD1|TRBV24-1
TGTGCCACCAGTGAATCAACAGGGGTATCAAGCAATCAGCCCCAGCATTTT
CATSESTGVSSNQPQHF
>TRBJ2-1|-|TRBD2|TRBV11-3
TGTGCCAGCAGCTACCGACTAGCGGGAGCTAATGAGCAGTTCTTC
CASSYRLAGANEQFF
>TRBJ1-1|-|-|TRBV18
TGTGCCAGCTCACCTACGACGACAGGTATGGGAACCGAAGCTTTCTTT
CASSPTTTGMGTEAFF
>TRBJ2-3|-|TRBD2|TRBV19
TGTGCCAGTACCCGGGGGGGAAGCACAGATACGCAGTATTTT
CASTRGGSTDTQYF
>TRBJ2-7|-|TRBD1|TRBV6-5
TGTGCCAGCAGTTACTCGCCGGGACAGGGCGAGCAGTACTTC
CASSYSPGQGEQYF
>TRBJ2-7|few|TRBD1|TRBV19
TGTGCCAGTAGTATGGGTGACAGGGGCAACGAGCAGTACTTC
CASSMGDRGNEQYF
>TRBJ2-3|-|TRBD1|TRBV5-4
TGTGCCAGCAGCTCACTTCGGGGACAGGGGACAGATACGCAGTATTTT
CASSSLRGQGTDTQYF
>TRBJ2-3|-|TRBD2|TRBV9
TGTGCCAGCAGCGTAGCCCCCGGGGGGGCCTTTGGCACAGATACGCAGTATTTT
CASSVAPGGAFGTDTQYF
>TRBJ2-7|-|TRBD2|TRBV28
TGTGCCAGCAGTTTGAGCGGGGGCGAGCAGTACTTC
CASSLSGGEQYF
>TRBJ2-2|-|TRBD2|TRBV29-1
TGCAGCGTCGAGAGGCTAGCGGGAGGGGGGACCGGGGAGCTGTTTTTT
CSVERLAGGGTGELFF
>TRBJ1-1|-|-|TRBV3-1/TRBV3-2
TGTGCCAGCAGCCAAGGATGGGCAGGGCGAACTTTCTTT
CASSQGWAGRTFF
>TRBJ1-4|once|TRBD1|TRBV3-1/TRBV3-2
TGTGCCAGCAGCCCTCAGCCCGCTCTAGGGGGCGGTGGGTCAAAACTGTTTTTT
CASSPQPALGGGGSKLFF
>TRBJ1-6|-|TRBD1|TRBV3-1/TRBV3-2
TGTGCCAGCAGCCCCAAAGGGGGCGCCGGTAATTCACCCCTCCACTTT
CASSPKGGAGNSPLHF
>TRBJ2-5|-|-|TRBV5-6
TGTGCCAGCGGGAGGATAGGGACCCAGTACTTC
CASGRIGTQYF
>TRBJ2-1|few|-|TRBV6-2/TRBV6-3
TGTGCCAGCAGTAGCTCTGCGTGGGACTCGTACAATGAGCAGTTCTTC
CASSSSAWDSYNEQFF
>TRBJ1-3|-|-|TRBV15
TGTGCCACCAGCAGAGATACGGGGTCTGGAAACACCATATATTTT
CATSRDTGSGNTIYF
>TRBJ1-5|-|-|TRBV18
TGTGCCAGCTCATCCGTTGGCCCACGGGAGGCTTATAGCAATCAGCCCCAGCATTTT
CASSSVGPREAYSNQPQHF
>TRBJ1-4|-|TRBD1|TRBV18
TGTGCCAGCTCACCATCGGACGGGACAGGGTTCGAAAAACTGTTTTTT
CASSPSDGTGFEKLFF
>TRBJ2-4|-|-|TRBV6-5
TGTGCCAGCAGGGCAGTAGCCAAAAACATTCAGTACTTC
CASRAVAKNIQYF
>TRBJ2-7|-|TRBD1|TRBV24-1
TGTGCCACCAGTGATTTCGGGACAGGGATCAACGAGCAGTACTTC
CATSDFGTGINEQYF
>TRBJ2-3|-|TRBD2|TRBV5-1
TGCGCCAGCAGCTTGGGACTAGCGGGAACTAGCACAGATACGCAGTATTTT
CASSLGLAGTSTDTQYF
>TRBJ2-7|once|-|TRBV7-2
TGTGCCAGCAGCCGGGTGGTCTACGAGCAGTACTTC
CASSRVVYEQYF